Each of the 13 T cell receptor beta chains below was sequenced from the same sample in a study of cytomegalovirus exposure and HLA in healthy donors. TCRdb's copy holds only in-frame clones and misses some; the assay was immunoSEQ multiplex PCR. The sample holds fewer than 250,000 clones, about 86% seen once. Sequencing was done on a sample of PBMCs. Source of these receptors: a young man in good health and CMV-seronegative.

The chain is built from TRBV28 and TRBJ2-3, with 8 bases aligning to TRBD1. Germline CDR1 is MDHEN and CDR2 is SYDVKM. J lost 1 base, V lost 3 bases, and 3 bases had no gene match. The CDR3 is 15 amino acids. The CDR3 spells CASSFETGGTDTQYF. In DNA, the CDR3 is TGTGCCAGCAGTTTTGAGACAGGGGGCACAGATACGCAGTATTTT.

This chain links TRBV18 with TRBJ2-7; 14 nucleotides line up with TRBD2. Germline values: CDR1 KGHSH, CDR2 LQKENI. J lost 5 bases, V lost 3 bases, and 3 bases had no gene match. The CDR3 sequence is 15 residues long. This chain's CDR3 is CASSPGLAGADEQYF. CDR3 in DNA: TGTGCCAGCTCACCGGGACTAGCGGGAGCGGACGAGCAGTACTTC.

V and J are TRBV4-1 and TRBJ2-1; 7 bases are shared with TRBD2. The V gene end was trimmed by 0 bases and the J gene end by 16 bases; junction bases not matched to a gene: 9. CDR1 MGHRA and CDR2 YSYEKL come from the germline V gene. CDR3 size: 13 residues. The CDR3 sequence is CASSQDMSGIVFF. The CDR3, as DNA: TGCGCCAGCAGCCAAGATATGAGCGGGATCGTCTTCTTC.

Note on this clone: Additional DNA sequences in this sample encode the identical CDR3. This chain links TRBV19 with TRBJ1-5, with 10 nucleotides matching TRBD1. V dropped 1 base and J dropped 2; count of bases not matched to a gene: 2. The germline V gene has CDR1 LNHDA and CDR2 SQIVND (reference sequence). This CDR3 spans 16 amino acids. In nucleotides, the CDR3 is TGTGCCAGTAGTATAGGCGGGACAGGGGGCAATCAGCCCCAGCATTTT. Its protein is CASSIGGTGGNQPQHF.

This sequence joins TRBV6-5 and TRBJ2-5; tentative D call: TRBD1 (6 bases). The V gene's germline CDR1 is MNHEY and CDR2 SVGAGI. The CDR3 runs 12 residues. V lost 8 bases and J lost 13, with 20 bases in between. Here the CDR3 reads CASRSQGRVMYF. Here the CDR3 DNA reads TGTGCCAGCCGATCACAGGGAAGGGTCATGTACTTC.

This clone was observed once. The junction does not match germline at one end; this may be a read error. The chain recombines TRBV5-1 with TRBJ2-3; 11 nucleotides line up with TRBD2. Germline loops: CDR1 SGHRS, CDR2 YFSETQ. The CDR3 has 14 residues. CDR3 nucleotide sequence: TGCGCCAGCGGCTTTAGCGGGGGGGCGGATACGCAGTATTTT. The encoded protein is CASGFSGGADTQYF.

The chain links TRBV7-9 to TRBJ2-1; D may be TRBD2 (5 bases). V lost 4 bases, J lost 0 bases, and 10 bases lay in between. Germline lookup yields CDR1 SEHNR and CDR2 FQNEAQ (reference sequence). The CDR3 totals 15 residues. CDR3 region: CASSSPGVSYNEQFF. CDR3 in DNA: TGTGCCAGCAGCTCCCCCGGGGTCTCCTACAATGAGCAGTTCTTC.

The chain links TRBV2 to TRBJ1-4; 11 positions match TRBD1. Germline-derived CDR1 and CDR2 are SNHLY and FYNNEI. With 1 base clipped from V and 2 bases from J, the junction kept 6 bases outside the gene matches. The CDR3 totals 18 residues. The CDR3 bases are TGTGCCAGCAGTGAAGGCAATGGACAGGGGGCGACTAATGAAAAACTGTTTTTT. Translating it yields CASSEGNGQGATNEKLFF. Full variable domain (rest looked up from reference TRBV2 and TRBJ1-4): EPEVTQTPSHQVTQMGQEVILRCVPISNHLYFYWYRQILGQKVEFLVSFYNNEISEKSEIFDDQFSVERPDGSNFTLKIRSTKLEDSAMYFCASSEGNGQGATNEKLFFGSGTQLSVL.

This clone showed up just a few times. The V and J genes are TRBV19 and TRBJ1-6, with D possibly TRBD1 on 6 matching bases. The V end was cut by 8 bases, the J end by 4 bases, with 9 bases between. There are 13 residues in the CDR3. The germline gives CDR1 LNHDA, CDR2 SQIVND (reference sequence). The DNA of the CDR3 is TGTGCCAGTCAGGGGCAGTATAATTCACCCCTCCACTTT. It is translated as CASQGQYNSPLHF.

This clone was observed a single time. The CDR3 protein is CSVIAASTDTQYF. The DNA of the CDR3 is TGCAGCGTTATAGCGGCTAGCACAGATACGCAGTATTTT. The V and J genes are TRBV29-1 and TRBJ2-3, with D perhaps TRBD2 (6 bases). Germline CDR1 reads SQVTM; CDR2 reads ANQGSEA. The CDR3 contains 13 residues. V dropped 5 bases and J dropped 0 bases, with 9 bases sitting between them.

The V call is TRBV7-9, the J call TRBJ1-5; D might be TRBD1 (5 bases). This CDR3 has 14 residues. V gave up 5 bases and J gave up 3 bases, with 11 bases separating them. Germline values: CDR1 SEHNR, CDR2 FQNEAQ (reference sequence). CDR3 amino acids: CASSQGSVNQPQHF. The CDR3 DNA follows: TGTGCCAGCAGCCAGGGCTCGGTCAATCAGCCCCAGCATTTT. Drawing the rest from reference TRBV7-9 and TRBJ1-5, the complete variable domain is DTGVSQNPRHKITKRGQNVTFRCDPISEHNRLYWYRQTLGQGPEFLTYFQNEAQLEKSRLLSDRFSAERPKGSFSTLEIQRTEQGDSAMYLCASSQGSVNQPQHFGDGTRLSIL.

In this sample, this clone turned up once. The V call is TRBV6-1, the J call TRBJ1-3; 7 nucleotides align to TRBD1. This CDR3 spans 16 amino acids. Germline CDR1 is MNHNS and CDR2 is SASEGT. J lost 3 bases, V lost 1 base, and 6 bases had no gene match. The CDR3 DNA reads as TGTGCCAGCAGTGAAGAGACAGGGTCTGGTGGAAACACCATATATTTT. This codes for CASSEETGSGGNTIYF.

Concerning this clone: At one end, the junction sequence differs from germline, possibly due to a read error. This chain joins TRBV28 and TRBJ2-1; D is possibly TRBD2 (5 bases). The V gene's germline CDR1 is MDHEN and CDR2 SYDVKM. The CDR3 totals 12 residues. The CDR3 protein is CASGLGSNEQFF. DNA of the CDR3: TGTGCCAGCGGTTTAGGGAGTAATGAGCAGTTCTTC.